This T cell receptor beta chain derives from a study of blood T cells in healthy people across ages. General observations from the study: Unsorted PBMCs blocked a conclusive comparison of naive and antigen-experienced cells.

With regard to this clonotype: Its antigen is not known.

Then a second PCR, running about 7 to 11 cycles, was carried out with a sample-barcoded 5' primer and a J-beta primer mix. TCRdb reanalysed the 5' RACE reads using MiXCR and keeps one entry per CDR3 protein. The sample has about 1.5 million distinct CDR3 sequences; 40% to 45% are singletons. This CDR3 has 14 residues. The germline V gene encodes CDR1 SEHNR and CDR2 FQNEAQ (reference sequence). Trimming stripped 5 bases from V and 3 bases from J, with 14 bases between. The chain employs TRBV7-9 and TRBJ2-7; tentatively, D is TRBD1 (6 bases). Sequencing was done on a sample of blood. The sequence derives from a young woman in good health. CDR3 coding DNA: TGTGCCAGCAGCCCCCCAGGGACACTCTACGAGCAGTACTTC. It specifies CASSPPGTLYEQYF.